This TCR beta chain is from a study of blood T cell repertoires in COVID-19. Authors' methods: Amplification with reference gene primers provided the estimates of nucleated cell counts. TCRdb's table, derived via immunoSEQ multiplex PCR, lists solely in-frame clones and lacks some. V and J calls and clone size are those listed in that table; D and trimming were worked out from the DNA. The repertoire consists of roughly 200,000 clones, with more than 75% occurring once and the leading ten covering 7% to 8.5%. The CDR3 extends over 16 amino acids. Germline V gives CDR1 LGHDT, CDR2 YNNKEL (reference sequence). J was trimmed by 3 bases and V by 1 base; bases with no gene match: 3.

Sequenced input: PBMCs or T cells enriched from blood (not recorded which). V gene TRBV3-1 (or the pseudogene TRBV3-2) combines with J gene TRBJ2-2; 9 nucleotides match TRBD1. The clonotype originates from a man aged 25-40 years in a cohort exposed to, infected with or recovered from COVID-19 (not recorded which). The CDR3 is CASSQGTGVYTGELFF. CDR3 DNA: TGTGCCAGCAGCCAAGGGACAGGGGTCTACACCGGGGAGCTGTTTTTT.